A single sample is the source of the 9 T cell receptor beta chains below, sequenced in a study of molecular identifiers for immune sequencing clone quantification. TCRdb independently ran MiXCR on the PCR reads; one entry per CDR3 protein. The data contain about 630,000 distinct CDR3 sequences, about 25% of them singletons. Sequenced input: naive CD8+ T cells from blood, with Jurkat cell RNA spiked in. Subset defined: FACS-sorted CD8+CD4-CCR7+CD45RA+ naive T cells. The receptors originated from a human donor in good health. Some libraries in this study had Jurkat cell RNA spiked in.

This clonotype came up a few times. This chain joins TRBV3-1 and TRBJ1-2; the D is unclear. The CDR3 consists of 15 residues. Trimming shortened V by 1 base and J by 4 bases, and 13 bases separated the two germline ends. Germline V CDR1 and CDR2: LGHDT, YNNKEL (reference sequence). The CDR3 sequence: CASSQGLPTGYGYTF. CDR3 in DNA: TGTGCCAGCAGCCAAGGTCTCCCAACGGGCTATGGCTACACCTTC.

Only a few counts were recorded for this clonotype. CDR3 nucleotide sequence: TGTGCCAGCAGTTTATATTGGACAGGGGAAGAGACCCAGTACTTC. It specifies CASSLYWTGEETQYF. V and J are TRBV27 and TRBJ2-5; 9 bases fit TRBD1. The V segment lost 1 base and the J segment 3 bases; nucleotides outside the gene matches: 3. The CDR3 runs 15 residues. CDR1 is MNHEY, CDR2 SMNVEV, per germline (reference sequence).

As regards this clonotype: One end of the junction is discordant with germline, which a read error may explain. The chain employs TRBV19 and TRBJ2-3, with 10 bases aligning to TRBD2. CDR3 length equals 16 residues. The germline V gene has CDR1 LNHDA and CDR2 SQIVND (reference sequence). In DNA form, the CDR3 reads TGTGCCAGTAGTATAGTCGGAGCGGGGGGGCAAGATACGCGGTATTTT. Translation gives CASSIVGAGGQDTRYF.

Only a few counts were recorded for this clonotype. The chain employs TRBV6-1 and TRBJ2-3; TRBD2 agrees at 15 bases. This CDR3 region has 18 residues. V gave up 3 bases and J gave up 1 base; unmatched junction bases: 5. The V gene's germline CDR1 is MNHNS and CDR2 SASEGT. The CDR3 nucleotides are TGTGCCAGCAGTGAGCTAAGGACTAGCGGGGGGGGCACAGATACGCAGTATTTT. Amino acids: CASSELRTSGGGTDTQYF.

This clonotype came up a few times. This chain uses TRBV4-3 with TRBJ1-2, with no clear D. Germline V gene data show CDR1 as LGHNA and CDR2 as YSLEER. CDR3 length equals 13 residues. Trimming took off 3 bases at V and 6 bases at J, with 11 bases between the two ends. The CDR3 DNA reads as TGCGCCAGCAGCCAGACCGGGATAAATGGCTACACCTTC. It yields the protein CASSQTGINGYTF.

About this clonotype itself: This may come from a read error, since a much larger clone is one base off. This chain connects TRBV20-1 to TRBJ2-7, with TRBD2 identical over 13 bases. Germline CDR1 and CDR2: DFQATT and SNEGSKA (reference sequence). CDR3 size: 15 residues. CDR3 DNA sequence: TGCAGTGCTAGGGAGGGGACTAGCGGGAACTACGCGCAGTACTTC. This gives the protein CSAREGTSGNYAQYF.

This clonotype has only a few counts. The CDR3 here is CASSQEDGGPGTGELFF. The CDR3 DNA reads TGCGCCAGCAGCCAAGAGGATGGTGGGCCCGGCACCGGGGAGCTGTTTTTT. The V gene is TRBV4-3, the J gene TRBJ2-2; D uncertain. The CDR3 loop spans 17 amino acids. The germline V and J ends were trimmed by 0 bases and 4 bases, with 15 bases remaining between them. Germline V gene sequence: CDR1 LGHNA, CDR2 YSLEER.

The rearrangement links TRBV7-8 to TRBJ2-3; 16 bases are shared with TRBD2. V gave up 5 bases and J gave up 2 bases; unmatched junction bases: 10. CDR3 length: 19 amino acids. Germline V gene sequence: CDR1 SGHVS, CDR2 FQNEAQ. The CDR3 DNA sequence: TGTGCCAGCAGCACCGGGACTAGCGGGAGGGCCCCTAACACAGATACGCAGTATTTT. Its translation: CASSTGTSGRAPNTDTQYF.

Comments on this clonotype: At one boundary the junction diverges from the germline segment, which might be a read error. The chain carries TRBV4-3 and TRBJ2-7, with 11 bases fitting TRBD2. The CDR3 totals 18 residues. The germline CDR1 and CDR2 sequences are LGHNA and YSLEER. CDR3 sequence (DNA): TGCGCCAGCAGCCAAGATCAGGTTACTAGCGGGGGATCCTACGCGCAGTACTTC. This translates into CASSQDQVTSGGSYAQYF.